This T cell receptor (beta chain) was obtained from a study of cytotoxic CD8 clonotypes in ibrutinib-treated CLL. Only in-frame clones appear in the TCRdb table, and some are missing; sequencing was by immunoSEQ multiplex PCR. The data contain more than 75,000 clones, approximately 80% of them singletons. V lost 3 bases and J lost 3; bases outside the gene matches: 2. From germline, CDR1 is MDHEN and CDR2 SYDVKM. There are 15 residues in the CDR3. Sequencing was performed on PBMCs, taken after 24 months of ibrutinib treatment. The TCR originated in a human donor with chronic lymphocytic leukemia. The chain combines TRBV28 with TRBJ1-4, with 9 positions matching TRBD1. CDR3 bases: TGTGCCAGCAGTTTGGGGGACAGGGCTAATGAAAAACTGTTTTTT. This encodes CASSLGDRANEKLFF.